Described below is a single T cell receptor beta chain sequence and its context. The source of the sample is a study of blood T cell repertoires in COVID-19. Measured with immunoSEQ multiplex PCR; TCRdb has only the in-frame clones, and not every one. The table has approximately 82,000 clones, around 80% seen once. This CDR3 has 13 residues. V was clipped by 7 bases and J by 2 bases; unmatched bases: 7. The germline gives CDR1 SQVTM, CDR2 ANQGSEA. Material for sequencing was peripheral blood. The chain combines TRBV29-1 with TRBJ1-1, with 7 bases that match TRBD1. The receptor's source is a woman aged 70-85 years with acute or convalescent COVID-19. The CDR3 region is CSARTGVNTEAFF. CDR3 bases: TGCAGCGCCAGAACAGGGGTAAACACTGAAGCTTTCTTT.